What follows are 23 T cell receptor beta chains derived from one specimen sequenced in a study of T-cell reconstitution after alpha-beta-depleted transplantation in children. Unique molecular identifiers were incorporated when the TCRbeta library was constructed. MiXCR was run by TCRdb on the PCR reads, yielding one entry per CDR3 protein. This table holds under 850,000 distinct CDR3 sequences, around 13% found once. Here the sequenced sample was PBMCs, taken before TCRalphabeta/CD19-depleted stem cell transplant. Receptors originate from a girl aged 2-9 years with congenital amegakaryocytic thrombocytopenia, due to receive a stem cell transplant.

The chain carries TRBV2 and TRBJ2-7; D remains unclear. Trimming stripped 10 bases from V and 0 bases from J, with 19 bases between. This CDR3 is built from 15 residues. The germline V gene has CDR1 SNHLY and CDR2 FYNNEI. Here the CDR3 reads CATTLRQKSSYEQYF. The CDR3 nucleotides read TGTGCCACCACACTTCGGCAGAAAAGCTCCTACGAGCAGTACTTC.

A few counts support this clonotype. The chain carries TRBV11-2 and TRBJ1-6; D remains unclear. Trimming left V 3 bases short and J 8 bases short, with 11 bases between. This CDR3 is built from 14 residues. Germline V lookup: CDR1 SGHAT, CDR2 FQNNGV. CDR3 region: CASSLGFSDSPLHF. As DNA, the CDR3 is TGTGCCAGCAGCTTGGGGTTTTCGGATTCACCCCTCCACTTT.

This clonotype has a count of ten or more. The chain uses TRBV5-1 and TRBJ1-1, with D unclear. Trimming took off 0 bases at V and 5 bases at J, with 11 bases between the two ends. The CDR3 runs to 14 residues. Germline CDR1 and CDR2: SGHRS and YFSETQ. CDR3 sequence reads: CASSLVWGGTEAFF. CDR3 sequence (DNA): TGCGCCAGCAGCTTGGTGTGGGGAGGGACTGAAGCTTTCTTT.

The chain is built from TRBV10-3 and TRBJ1-5, with D possibly TRBD1 on 5 matching bases. The V gene lost 0 bases and the J gene lost 7 bases, with 10 bases spanning the gap. The germline V gene has CDR1 ENHRY and CDR2 SYGVKD. The CDR3 extends over 14 amino acids. The CDR3 protein is CAISESGARQPQHF. The DNA of the CDR3 is TGTGCCATCAGTGAGTCTGGGGCAAGGCAGCCCCAGCATTTT.

The gene calls are TRBV5-1 and TRBJ2-3; TRBD2 agrees at 7 bases. CDR1 and CDR2 (germline): SGHRS, YFSETQ. This CDR3 comprises 17 residues. The V segment lost 4 bases and the J segment 5 bases; nucleotides outside the gene matches: 16. The CDR3: CASSRLSLREHGDTQYF. In DNA, the CDR3 is TGCGCCAGCAGCCGCCTGTCTTTGCGGGAGCATGGAGATACGCAGTATTTT.

This clonotype has at least ten counts. This sequence joins TRBV9 and TRBJ2-1, with 11 bases aligning to TRBD2. V gave up 6 bases and J gave up 9 bases; unmatched junction bases: 20. The germline CDR1 and CDR2 sequences are SGDLS and YYNGEE. This CDR3 region has 18 residues. The CDR3 here is CASTPTGETSGIVPEQFF. The CDR3 region has the DNA TGTGCCAGCACCCCTACCGGTGAGACTAGCGGGATAGTTCCTGAGCAGTTCTTC.

This clonotype was observed a few times. The chain uses TRBV5-1 and TRBJ2-7; D gene unclear. This CDR3 comprises 13 residues. V gave up 7 bases and J gave up 3 bases, with 14 bases separating them. Germline CDR1 and CDR2: SGHRS and YFSETQ. CDR3 DNA: TGCGCCAGCGGTGAGAGAGACATCTACGAGCAGTACTTC. This translates into CASGERDIYEQYF. Full variable domain (rest looked up from reference TRBV5-1 and TRBJ2-7): KAGVTQTPRYLIKTRGQQVTLSCSPISGHRSVSWYQQTPGQGLQFLFEYFSETQRNKGNFPGRFSGRQFSNSRSEMNVSTLELGDSALYLCASGERDIYEQYFGPGTRLTVT.

This clonotype was recorded many times. J is TRBJ2-5 and V is TRBV5-1; D is undetermined. The germline V and J ends were trimmed by 4 bases and 2 bases, with 15 bases remaining between them. The CDR3 totals 15 residues. Germline V lookup: CDR1 SGHRS, CDR2 YFSETQ. CDR3 coding DNA: TGCGCCAGCAGCACACCGCGGCTAGGACAAGAGACCCAGTACTTC. Its translation: CASSTPRLGQETQYF.

This clonotype was seen only a few times. This chain connects TRBV18 to TRBJ2-5; the D is unclear. CDR1 is KGHSH, CDR2 LQKENI, per germline. Trimming shortened V by 4 bases and J by 0 bases, and 12 bases separated the two germline ends. The CDR3 has 15 amino acids. The CDR3: CASSLNRQDQETQYF. The CDR3 nucleotides are TGTGCCAGCTCACTTAATCGTCAGGACCAAGAGACCCAGTACTTC. The variable domain in full, completed from reference TRBV18 and TRBJ2-5, reads NAGVMQNPRHLVRRRGQEARLRCSPMKGHSHVYWYRQLPEEGLKFMVYLQKENIIDESGMPKERFSAEFPKEGPSILRIQQVVRGDSAAYFCASSLNRQDQETQYFGPGTRLLVL.

This chain uses TRBV28 with TRBJ1-1; D is unresolved. Germline V gene lookup returns CDR1 MDHEN and CDR2 SYDVKM. The ends were cut back, 8 bases at V and 4 bases at J, with 11 bases in the middle. The CDR3 contains 12 residues. DNA for the CDR3: TGTGCCAGCCTCCGAGAGTTCACTGAAGCTTTCTTT. Translation gives CASLREFTEAFF.

V is TRBV29-1 and J is TRBJ2-2, with TRBD1 matching over 8 bases. The germline gives CDR1 SQVTM, CDR2 ANQGSEA. The J segment lost 5 bases and the V segment lost 7 bases, leaving 6 bases of the junction unmatched. The CDR3 contains 13 residues. Here the CDR3 reads CSARTGPTGELFF. The CDR3 bases are TGCAGCGCAAGGACAGGGCCTACCGGGGAGCTGTTTTTT.

This clonotype has a handful of counts. V usage is TRBV15 and J usage is TRBJ2-2, with TRBD2 matching over 8 bases. Germline CDR1 is LNHNV and CDR2 is YYDKDF (reference sequence). This CDR3 comprises 15 residues. V lost 1 base to trimming and J lost 6 bases; unmatched junction nucleotides: 4. The CDR3 coding sequence is TGTGCCACCAGCAGAGGTCGACTAGCGCCCGGGGAGCTGTTTTTT. Amino acids: CATSRGRLAPGELFF. Full variable domain (rest looked up from reference TRBV15 and TRBJ2-2): DAMVIQNPRYQVTQFGKPVTLSCSQTLNHNVMYWYQQKSSQAPKLLFHYYDKDFNNEADTPDNFQSRRPNTSFCFLDIRSPGLGDTAMYLCATSRGRLAPGELFFGEGSRLTVL.

This clonotype was observed a handful of times. This chain links TRBV5-1 with TRBJ2-5, with TRBD2 matching 8 bases. Germline CDR1 reads SGHRS; CDR2 reads YFSETQ. The CDR3 loop spans 18 amino acids. The junction had 16 bases not matched to a gene; V was cut back by 1 base and J by 5 bases. In DNA form, the CDR3 reads TGCGCCAGCAGCTTGTATCCAACTAGCGGATCAACTCTCGAGACCCAGTACTTC. It codes for CASSLYPTSGSTLETQYF.

This clonotype was seen many times. The chain employs TRBV20-1 and TRBJ2-1, with a weak D call TRBD2 (5 bases). The ends were cut back, 7 bases at V and 10 bases at J, with 17 bases in the middle. In germline, CDR1 is DFQATT, CDR2 SNEGSKA (reference sequence). This CDR3 is 12 amino acids long. The CDR3 DNA is TGCAGTGTTTTCTCCGGGATCGGGGAGCAGTTCTTC. Its protein is CSVFSGIGEQFF.

This clonotype occurred many times. V usage is TRBV12-3 or TRBV12-4 and J usage is TRBJ2-5; possibly TRBD1 or TRBD2 for D (6 bases each). V was cut by 7 bases and J by 1 base, with 13 bases left in between. The CDR3 totals 14 residues. In DNA form, the CDR3 reads TGTGCCAGCACTTGGTCGGGGGCCCAAGAGACCCAGTACTTC. Its protein is CASTWSGAQETQYF.

This clonotype was recorded a few times. The V call is TRBV3-1, the J call TRBJ2-2; 7 bases are shared with TRBD2. Looked up from germline, CDR1 is LGHDT and CDR2 is YNNKEL (reference sequence). The CDR3 sequence is 19 residues long. J was trimmed by 6 bases and V by 4 bases; bases with no gene match: 20. CDR3 nucleotides: TGTGCCAGCAGCCCCACCAGCCTAGCGGAGCTCCTAGGGGCCGGGGAGCTGTTTTTT. Protein: CASSPTSLAELLGAGELFF.

This clonotype was detected many times. V usage is TRBV5-1 and J usage is TRBJ2-1, with D possibly being TRBD2 (6 bases). This CDR3 spans 12 amino acids. V was pared by 6 bases and J by 8 bases, with 12 bases between. Germline V lookup: CDR1 SGHRS, CDR2 YFSETQ. As DNA, the CDR3 is TGCGCCAGCACAAAGGGACTGGATGAGCAGTTCTTC. Its translation: CASTKGLDEQFF.

This clonotype was detected ten times or more. CDR3 region: CASSFWVQTEAFF. Here the CDR3 DNA reads TGTGCCAGCAGTTTCTGGGTTCAAACTGAAGCTTTCTTT. The chain is built from TRBV12-3 or TRBV12-4 and TRBJ1-1; D remains unclear. The CDR3 contains 13 residues. Trimming cost V 3 bases and J 5 bases, with 10 bases left between them.

The DNA of the CDR3 is TGCAGTGCAAGGCCTAGCAGGAGGCACGAGACCCAGTACTTC. It is translated as CSARPSRRHETQYF. The chain couples TRBV20-1 to TRBJ2-5; a possible D gene is TRBD2 (5 bases). V shed 6 bases and J shed 5 bases, with 19 bases lying between them. This CDR3 has 14 amino acids. The V gene's germline CDR1 is DFQATT and CDR2 SNEGSKA (reference sequence).

The chain recombines TRBV12-3 or TRBV12-4 with TRBJ1-1; the match to TRBD1 covers 8 bases. J gave up 5 bases and V 6 bases, and 5 bases lay outside the gene matches. This CDR3 region has 13 residues. The CDR3 DNA is TGTGCCAGCAGCCTGGGACAGGCGACTGAAGCTTTCTTT. This gives the protein CASSLGQATEAFF.

Only a few counts were recorded for this clonotype. The CDR3 region is CASSLTLAGERGEQYF. CDR3 bases: TGTGCCAGCAGCTTAACTCTAGCGGGAGAGAGGGGCGAGCAGTACTTC. The chain recombines TRBV5-5 with TRBJ2-7; TRBD2 aligns across 10 bases. The CDR3 has 16 amino acids. Looked up from germline, CDR1 is SGHKS and CDR2 is YYEKEE (reference sequence). The V and J ends lost 2 bases and 6 bases, in that order; junction bases with no gene match: 11.

The chain couples TRBV5-5 to TRBJ2-5, with D tentatively TRBD2 (5 bases). CDR3 length: 12 residues. The V gene's germline CDR1 is SGHKS and CDR2 YYEKEE (reference sequence). The V end was cut by 6 bases, the J end by 5 bases, with 11 bases between. The CDR3: CASTLSGETQYF. CDR3 nucleotides: TGTGCCAGCACCCTCTCGGGGGAGACCCAGTACTTC. Full variable domain (rest looked up from reference TRBV5-5 and TRBJ2-5): DAGVTQSPTHLIKTRGQQVTLRCSPISGHKSVSWYQQVLGQGPQFIFQYYEKEERGRGNFPDRFSARQFPNYSSELNVNALLLGDSALYLCASTLSGETQYFGPGTRLLVL.

This clonotype was counted at least ten times. This chain uses TRBV19 with TRBJ1-5; a possible D gene is TRBD1 (6 bases). The V and J ends lost 3 bases and 4 bases respectively, with 13 bases between them. CDR3 size: 15 residues. Germline V gene lookup returns CDR1 LNHDA and CDR2 SQIVND (reference sequence). Written as DNA, the CDR3 is TGTGCCAGTAGTATCAGAGGGGGTACGAATCAGCCCCAGCATTTT. Its protein product is CASSIRGGTNQPQHF.